Included here is one T cell receptor beta chain sequence, with context. Its antigen is undetermined. V lost 9 bases, J lost 7 bases, and 18 bases lay in between. The CDR3 extends over 14 amino acids. Germline assignment: CDR1 SNHLY and CDR2 FYNNEI. These data come from a study of CD8+ T cells in alopecia areata. General study points: Researchers reported that TCR sharing among patients proved less clear than in mice, possibly HLA-linked.

Sequencing relied on a cDNA template that was reverse transcribed from extracted RNA. Libraries were prepared by immunoSEQ multiplex PCR; TCRdb keeps only in-frame clonotypes and omits some of them. Among 100,000 to 150,000 clones listed, around three fifths were seen once. The researchers isolated CD4+ and CD8+ T cells from PBMCs by sorting. This sequence originates from a human donor with alopecia areata. The material was CD4+ T cells sorted from blood, obtained at week 0. The V and J genes are TRBV2 and TRBJ2-2; D uncertain. The CDR3 here is CASAPPLRSGELFF. CDR3 in DNA: TGTGCCAGTGCTCCGCCCCTTCGGAGCGGGGAGCTGTTTTTT.